This entry lists 5 T cell receptor beta chains sequenced from one sample in a study of PD-L1 blockade in urothelial cancer. Indicated time point: pretreatment peripheral blood. TCRdb's table, derived via immunoSEQ multiplex PCR, lists solely in-frame clones and lacks some. The sample holds roughly 100,000 clones, roughly 90% seen once. The source material was PBMCs, sampled around atezolizumab (anti-PD-L1) treatment. The receptors were sampled from a woman at least 80 years old with urothelial cancer.

V is TRBV28 and J is TRBJ2-1; 12 bases match TRBD2. Trimming removed 7 bases from V and 0 bases from J; junction bases left unmatched: 4. The CDR3 sequence is 16 residues long. Germline values: CDR1 MDHEN, CDR2 SYDVKM. The CDR3 region has the DNA TGTGCCAGCACGGGACTAGCGGGTTCCTCCTACAATGAGCAGTTCTTC. It codes for CASTGLAGSSYNEQFF.

This chain connects TRBV7-9 to TRBJ2-1; 9 nucleotides align to TRBD2. V dropped 5 bases and J dropped 3; count of bases not matched to a gene: 11. This CDR3 comprises 17 residues. Germline V gene lookup returns CDR1 SEHNR and CDR2 FQNEAQ (reference sequence). CDR3 loop: CASSPGLAGAIYNEQFF. CDR3 bases: TGTGCCAGCAGCCCTGGGTTAGCGGGAGCGATCTACAATGAGCAGTTCTTC.

This clone was detected only once. The rearrangement uses TRBV5-1 and TRBJ2-7; weak D call: TRBD1 (5 bases). In germline, CDR1 is SGHRS, CDR2 YFSETQ. The CDR3 has 14 residues. Trimming left V 1 base short and J 6 bases short, with 14 bases between. The CDR3 here is CASSLTLQGSEQYF. The CDR3 DNA reads as TGCGCCAGCAGCTTGACGCTCCAGGGTTCCGAGCAGTACTTC.

This clone was counted a few times. The chain recombines TRBV30 with TRBJ2-1, with 7 bases identical to TRBD2. V was pared by 3 bases and J by 0 bases, with 11 bases of the junction left unmatched. Germline CDR1 and CDR2: GTSNPN and SVGIG (reference sequence). This CDR3 has 17 amino acids. CDR3 bases: TGTGCCTGGAGGGGGCTAGCGGATACCAGCTCCTACAATGAGCAGTTCTTC. This gives the protein CAWRGLADTSSYNEQFF.

For the CDR3, the DNA is TGCGCCAGCAGCTTCGGACACCAAACTTCCTATGGCTACACCTTC. Translating gives CASSFGHQTSYGYTF. The chain links TRBV5-1 to TRBJ1-2, with D possibly being TRBD1 (5 bases). V lost 2 bases to trimming and J lost 4 bases, with 15 bases between them. The CDR3 is made up of 15 amino acids. The V gene's germline CDR1 is SGHRS and CDR2 YFSETQ.